The next 18 T cell receptor beta chains were all read from a single sample in a study of identifying expanded T cells in peripheral blood. Sequencing used immunoSEQ multiplex PCR; TCRdb keeps in-frame clones, though not all of them. The sample holds 110,000 or so clones, roughly 90% seen once. The material sequenced was blood. The receptor set was obtained from a person aged 18-70 years in good health.

The chain combines TRBV7-2 with TRBJ1-1; D might be TRBD1 (6 bases). The CDR3 has 13 amino acids. CDR1 and CDR2 from the germline V gene are SGHTA and FQGNSA. Trimming took off 5 bases at V and 4 bases at J, with 11 bases between the two ends. CDR3 sequence: CASSAQQGTEAFF. The CDR3, as DNA: TGTGCCAGCAGCGCCCAACAGGGCACTGAAGCTTTCTTT.

Here the CDR3 DNA reads TGTGCCAGCAGCCTCGACAGGGGGCCTGTAGGAACTGAAGCTTTCTTT. This translates into CASSLDRGPVGTEAFF. The rearrangement links TRBV7-6 to TRBJ1-1; 10 bases fit TRBD1. The CDR3 is 16 amino acids. Looked up from germline, CDR1 is SGHVS and CDR2 is FNYEAQ. Germline trimming cut 5 bases from V and 5 bases from J; bases unmatched to any gene: 11.

The V and J genes are TRBV7-6 and TRBJ2-3, with D possibly TRBD1 on 5 matching bases. V was shortened by 5 bases and J by 2 bases, with 14 bases between the two germline ends. This CDR3 spans 15 amino acids. The germline gives CDR1 SGHVS, CDR2 FNYEAQ. The CDR3 loop reads CASSPVRQSTDTQYF. The CDR3 DNA follows: TGTGCCAGCAGCCCTGTTAGACAGTCCACAGATACGCAGTATTTT.

The CDR3 here is CASSFRINYDQPQHF. CDR3 coding DNA: TGTGCCAGCAGTTTCCGGATAAACTACGATCAGCCCCAGCATTTT. The chain recombines TRBV6-6 with TRBJ1-5; no clear D gene. Germline CDR1 and CDR2: MNHNY and SVGAGI (reference sequence). V was trimmed by 4 bases and J by 5 bases, leaving 15 bases between them. The CDR3 runs 15 residues.

The V call is TRBV10-1, the J call TRBJ2-1, with TRBD2 matching 16 bases. Unmatched junction bases numbered 3, after V lost 4 bases and J lost 0 bases. This CDR3 has 18 residues. CDR1 is WNHNN and CDR2 is SYGVQD in the germline V gene (reference sequence). The CDR3 here is CASSGGLAGGPSYNEQFF. CDR3 DNA: TGCGCCAGCAGTGGGGGACTAGCGGGAGGGCCCTCCTACAATGAGCAGTTCTTC.

The chain recombines TRBV6-5 with TRBJ2-7; no definite D call. Trimming left V 5 bases short and J 0 bases short, with 5 bases between. Germline V CDR1 and CDR2: MNHEY, SVGAGI. The CDR3 has 12 residues. The CDR3, as DNA: TGTGCCAGCAGTAGATCCTCCTACGAGCAGTACTTC. Amino acids: CASSRSSYEQYF.

This sequence joins TRBV19 and TRBJ1-1; D gene uncertain. The CDR3 is 14 residues long. Trimming took 3 bases from V and 0 from J, leaving 8 bases between them. Germline values: CDR1 LNHDA, CDR2 SQIVND (reference sequence). CDR3 sequence: CASSIQYMNTEAFF. CDR3 coding DNA: TGTGCCAGTAGTATCCAGTATATGAACACTGAAGCTTTCTTT.

This clone has just a few counts. The chain couples TRBV19 to TRBJ1-1; D may be TRBD1 (6 bases). The CDR3 consists of 16 residues. Per the germline V gene, CDR1 is LNHDA and CDR2 is SQIVND (reference sequence). V was pared by 4 bases and J by 1 base, with 16 bases between. Here the CDR3 reads CASSRFPGARNTEAFF. The CDR3 region has the DNA TGTGCCAGTAGTAGGTTCCCGGGGGCCAGGAACACTGAAGCTTTCTTT.

The J gene is TRBJ1-1, the V gene TRBV27; tentatively, D is TRBD1 (5 bases). The CDR3 is 15 amino acids. The V end lost 5 bases, the J end lost 2 bases, and 15 bases lay between the germline ends. Germline CDR1 reads MNHEY; CDR2 reads SMNVEV (reference sequence). The CDR3 DNA reads as TGTGCCAGCAGTATCTGGCCGACAGCAAACACTGAAGCTTTCTTT. This codes for CASSIWPTANTEAFF.

This sequence joins TRBV5-4 and TRBJ1-2, with D possibly matching TRBD1 (6 bases). CDR1 is SGHNT and CDR2 is YYREEE in the germline V gene (reference sequence). V shed 1 base and J shed 5 bases, with 9 bases lying between them. This CDR3 has 13 amino acids. CDR3: CASSLNQGYGYTF. CDR3 DNA: TGTGCCAGCAGCTTGAACCAGGGGTATGGCTACACCTTC.

This clone was seen a handful of times. The chain has TRBV29-1 and TRBJ1-2, with a weak D call TRBD1 (6 bases). The CDR3 covers 12 residues. CDR1 is SQVTM, CDR2 ANQGSEA, per germline. With 3 bases removed from V and 8 bases from J, the gap between germline ends came to 13 bases. The DNA for the CDR3 is TGCAGCGTTGATGCAGGGGCGGGCGGCTACACCTTC. This translates into CSVDAGAGGYTF. Full variable domain (remainder filled in from reference TRBV29-1 and TRBJ1-2): SAVISQKPSRDICQRGTSLTIQCQVDSQVTMMFWYRQQPGQSLTLIATANQGSEATYESGFVIDKFPISRPNLTFSTLTVSNMSPEDSSIYLCSVDAGAGGYTFGSGTRLTVV.

V and J are TRBV7-2 and TRBJ2-1; D uncertain. V was cut by 5 bases and J by 4 bases, with 6 bases left in between. The CDR3 sequence is 12 residues long. Per the germline V gene, CDR1 is SGHTA and CDR2 is FQGNSA. The CDR3 region is CASSLLYNEQFF. The CDR3 DNA follows: TGTGCCAGCAGCCTACTGTACAATGAGCAGTTCTTC.

The chain has TRBV28 and TRBJ1-1; a possible D gene is TRBD1 (5 bases). Germline assignment: CDR1 MDHEN and CDR2 SYDVKM. V dropped 3 bases and J dropped 4 bases, with 15 bases sitting between them. The CDR3 is made up of 15 amino acids. As DNA, the CDR3 is TGTGCCAGCAGTTTTAACAGGATCAGAATCACTGAAGCTTTCTTT. It codes for CASSFNRIRITEAFF.

In this sample, this clone turned up a few times. The J gene is TRBJ2-3, the V gene TRBV19; tentatively, D is TRBD2 (6 bases). The CDR3 length is 15 residues. Looked up from germline, CDR1 is LNHDA and CDR2 is SQIVND (reference sequence). Trimming cost V 5 bases and J 4 bases, with 16 bases left between them. Here the CDR3 DNA reads TGTGCCAGTAGTGCTCTCGGAGGGGACGCAGATACGCAGTATTTT. This translates into CASSALGGDADTQYF.

The J gene is TRBJ2-5, the V gene TRBV2; possibly TRBD1 for D (5 bases). Trimming cost V 3 bases and J 4 bases, with 9 bases left between them. CDR3 length: 13 residues. Germline V CDR1 and CDR2: SNHLY, FYNNEI. In DNA, the CDR3 is TGTGCCAGCAGTGATCAGGGATCAGAGACCCAGTACTTC. Amino acid sequence: CASSDQGSETQYF.

The J gene is TRBJ2-2, the V gene TRBV15; D may be TRBD2 (5 bases). Per germline, CDR1 LNHNV and CDR2 YYDKDF (reference sequence). The CDR3 has 12 amino acids. Trimming pared 8 bases from V and 10 bases from J, leaving 14 bases between. CDR3 protein: CATGESAVELFF. The CDR3, as DNA: TGTGCCACCGGGGAGTCCGCCGTGGAGCTGTTTTTT.

The V and J genes are TRBV5-1 and TRBJ2-1; TRBD1 might be the D (5 bases). In germline, CDR1 is SGHRS, CDR2 YFSETQ. The CDR3 totals 14 residues. Trimming stripped 6 bases from V and 6 bases from J, with 16 bases between. In DNA form, the CDR3 reads TGCGCCAGCACCAGGGCTGTACCCTCCAATGAGCAGTTCTTC. Translation gives CASTRAVPSNEQFF. The whole variable domain, filled in from reference TRBV5-1 and TRBJ2-1, reads KAGVTQTPRYLIKTRGQQVTLSCSPISGHRSVSWYQQTPGQGLQFLFEYFSETQRNKGNFPGRFSGRQFSNSRSEMNVSTLELGDSALYLCASTRAVPSNEQFFGPGTRLTVL.

This clone has only a few counts. The chain has TRBV7-8 and TRBJ1-1, with TRBD1 matching 9 bases. The CDR3 is made up of 17 amino acids. In germline, CDR1 is SGHVS, CDR2 FQNEAQ. Trimming removed 1 base from V and 5 bases from J; junction bases left unmatched: 11. The CDR3 here is CASSLGSPGQGRTEAFF. The CDR3 DNA follows: TGTGCCAGCAGCTTAGGGTCCCCGGGACAGGGAAGGACTGAAGCTTTCTTT.